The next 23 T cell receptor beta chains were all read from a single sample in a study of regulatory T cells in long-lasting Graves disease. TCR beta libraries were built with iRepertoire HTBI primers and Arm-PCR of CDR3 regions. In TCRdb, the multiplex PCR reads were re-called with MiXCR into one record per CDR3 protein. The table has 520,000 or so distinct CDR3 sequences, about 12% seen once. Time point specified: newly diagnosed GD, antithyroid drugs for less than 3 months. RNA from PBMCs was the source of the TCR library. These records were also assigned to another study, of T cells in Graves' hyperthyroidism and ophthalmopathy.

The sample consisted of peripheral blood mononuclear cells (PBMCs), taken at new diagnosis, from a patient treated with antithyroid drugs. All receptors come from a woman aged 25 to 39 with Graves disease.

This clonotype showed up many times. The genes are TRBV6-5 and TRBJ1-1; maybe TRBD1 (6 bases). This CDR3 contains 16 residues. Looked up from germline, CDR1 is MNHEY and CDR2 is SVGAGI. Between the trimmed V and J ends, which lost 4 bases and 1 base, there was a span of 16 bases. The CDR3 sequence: CASSWSGARGNTEAFF. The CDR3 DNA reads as TGTGCCAGCAGTTGGTCAGGGGCGCGGGGGAACACTGAAGCTTTCTTT.

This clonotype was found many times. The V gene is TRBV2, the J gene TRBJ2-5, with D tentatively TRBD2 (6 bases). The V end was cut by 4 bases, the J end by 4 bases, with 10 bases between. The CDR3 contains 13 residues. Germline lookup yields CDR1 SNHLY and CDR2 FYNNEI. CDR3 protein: CASSVEGTETQYF. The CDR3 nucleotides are TGTGCCAGCAGTGTGGAGGGGACAGAGACCCAGTACTTC.

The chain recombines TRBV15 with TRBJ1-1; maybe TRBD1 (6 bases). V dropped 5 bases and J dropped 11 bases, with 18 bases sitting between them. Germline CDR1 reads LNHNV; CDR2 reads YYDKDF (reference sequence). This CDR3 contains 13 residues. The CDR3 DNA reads TGTGCCACCAGCTTCCGCTGGAGGGGGTATGCTTTCTTT. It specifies CATSFRWRGYAFF.

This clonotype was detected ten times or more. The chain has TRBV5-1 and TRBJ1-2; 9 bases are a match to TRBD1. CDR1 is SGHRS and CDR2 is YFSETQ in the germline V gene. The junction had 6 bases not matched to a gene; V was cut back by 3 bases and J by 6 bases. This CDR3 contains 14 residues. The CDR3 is CASSSGQGIDGYTF. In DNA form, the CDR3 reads TGCGCCAGCAGCTCCGGACAGGGGATCGATGGCTACACCTTC.

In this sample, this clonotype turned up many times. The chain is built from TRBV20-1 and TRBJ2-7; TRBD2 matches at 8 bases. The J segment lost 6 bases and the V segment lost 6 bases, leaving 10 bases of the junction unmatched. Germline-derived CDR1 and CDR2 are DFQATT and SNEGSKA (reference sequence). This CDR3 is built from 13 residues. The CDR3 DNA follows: TGCAGTGCCCCGGGACTAGAACCTTCCGAGCAGTACTTC. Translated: CSAPGLEPSEQYF.

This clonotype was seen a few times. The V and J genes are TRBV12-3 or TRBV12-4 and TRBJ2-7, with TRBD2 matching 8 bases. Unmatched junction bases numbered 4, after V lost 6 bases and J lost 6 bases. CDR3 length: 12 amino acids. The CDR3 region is CASSRGGFEQYF. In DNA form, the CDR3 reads TGTGCCAGCAGCCGCGGGGGGTTCGAGCAGTACTTC.

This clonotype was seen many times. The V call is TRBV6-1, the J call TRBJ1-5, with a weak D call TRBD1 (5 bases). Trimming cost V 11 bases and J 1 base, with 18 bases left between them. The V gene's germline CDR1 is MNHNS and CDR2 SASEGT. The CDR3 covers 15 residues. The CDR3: CAGGTAGRSNQPQHF. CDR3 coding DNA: TGTGCCGGGGGGACCGCGGGTCGGAGCAATCAGCCCCAGCATTTT.

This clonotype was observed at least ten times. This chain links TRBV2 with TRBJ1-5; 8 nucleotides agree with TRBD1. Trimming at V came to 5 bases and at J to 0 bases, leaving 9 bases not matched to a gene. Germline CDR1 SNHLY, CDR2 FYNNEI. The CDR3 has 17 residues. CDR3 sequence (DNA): TGTGCCAGCAGTTCCGGGACAGGTTGGAATAGCAATCAGCCCCAGCATTTT. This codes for CASSSGTGWNSNQPQHF.

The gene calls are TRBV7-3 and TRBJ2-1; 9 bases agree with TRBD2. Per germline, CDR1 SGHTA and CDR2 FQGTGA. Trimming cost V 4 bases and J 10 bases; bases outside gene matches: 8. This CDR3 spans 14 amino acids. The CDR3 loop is CASSSHRLAEEQFF. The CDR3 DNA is TGTGCCAGCAGCTCTCACCGACTAGCGGAAGAGCAGTTCTTC.

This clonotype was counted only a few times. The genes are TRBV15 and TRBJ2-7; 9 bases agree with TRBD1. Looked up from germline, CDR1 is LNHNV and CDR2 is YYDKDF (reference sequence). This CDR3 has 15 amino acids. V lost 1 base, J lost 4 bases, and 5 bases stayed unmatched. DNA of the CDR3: TGTGCCACCAGCAGAGCCGGGACAGGGAATTACGAGCAGTACTTC. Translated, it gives CATSRAGTGNYEQYF.

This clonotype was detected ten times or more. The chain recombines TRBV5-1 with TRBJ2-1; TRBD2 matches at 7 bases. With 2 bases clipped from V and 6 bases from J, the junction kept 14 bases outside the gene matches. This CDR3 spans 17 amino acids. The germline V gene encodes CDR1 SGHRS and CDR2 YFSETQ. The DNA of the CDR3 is TGCGCCAGCAGCTTCCACGGTCGCGGGAGTCCCTTCAATGAGCAGTTCTTC. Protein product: CASSFHGRGSPFNEQFF.

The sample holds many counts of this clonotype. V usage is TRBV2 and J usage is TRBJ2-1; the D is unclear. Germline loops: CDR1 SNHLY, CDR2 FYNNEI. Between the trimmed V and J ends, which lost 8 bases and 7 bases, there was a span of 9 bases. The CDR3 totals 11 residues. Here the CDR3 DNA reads TGTGCCAGCGGGCCGTCTAATGAGCAGTTCTTC. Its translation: CASGPSNEQFF.

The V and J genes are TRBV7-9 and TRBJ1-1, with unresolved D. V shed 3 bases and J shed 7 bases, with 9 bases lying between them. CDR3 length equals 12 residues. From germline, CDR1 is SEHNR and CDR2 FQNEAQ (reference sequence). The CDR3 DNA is TGTGCCAGCAGCTTTTCTTCCGATGAAGCTTTCTTT. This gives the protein CASSFSSDEAFF. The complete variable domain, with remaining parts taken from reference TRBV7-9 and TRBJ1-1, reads DTGVSQNPRHKITKRGQNVTFRCDPISEHNRLYWYRQTLGQGPEFLTYFQNEAQLEKSRLLSDRFSAERPKGSFSTLEIQRTEQGDSAMYLCASSFSSDEAFFGQGTRLTVV.

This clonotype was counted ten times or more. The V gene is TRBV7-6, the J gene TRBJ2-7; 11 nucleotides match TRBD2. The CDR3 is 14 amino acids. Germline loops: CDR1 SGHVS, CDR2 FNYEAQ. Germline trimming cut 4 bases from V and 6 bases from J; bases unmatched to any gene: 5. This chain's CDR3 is CASSSGLAASEQYF. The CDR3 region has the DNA TGTGCCAGCAGCTCGGGACTAGCGGCGAGCGAGCAGTACTTC.

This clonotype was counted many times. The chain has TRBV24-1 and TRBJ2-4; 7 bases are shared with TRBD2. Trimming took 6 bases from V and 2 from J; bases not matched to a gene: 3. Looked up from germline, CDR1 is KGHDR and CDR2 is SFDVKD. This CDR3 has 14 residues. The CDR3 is CATSSSGTKNIQYF. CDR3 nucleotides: TGTGCCACCAGTTCCAGCGGGACCAAAAACATTCAGTACTTC.

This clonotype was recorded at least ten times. CDR3 protein: CASSQGQSGEQFF. The CDR3 DNA reads as TGTGCCAGCAGCCAAGGTCAATCGGGTGAGCAGTTCTTC. The chain links TRBV3-1 to TRBJ2-1; D is undetermined. The V end lost 1 base, the J end lost 9 bases, and 10 bases lay between the germline ends. Germline V gene data show CDR1 as LGHDT and CDR2 as YNNKEL (reference sequence). The CDR3 is 13 amino acids.

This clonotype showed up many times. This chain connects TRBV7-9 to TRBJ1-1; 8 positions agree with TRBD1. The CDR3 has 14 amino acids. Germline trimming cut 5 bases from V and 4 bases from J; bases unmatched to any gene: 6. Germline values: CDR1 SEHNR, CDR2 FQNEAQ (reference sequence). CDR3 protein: CASSRQGLSTEAFF. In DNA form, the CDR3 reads TGTGCCAGCAGCCGACAGGGGTTGAGCACTGAAGCTTTCTTT.

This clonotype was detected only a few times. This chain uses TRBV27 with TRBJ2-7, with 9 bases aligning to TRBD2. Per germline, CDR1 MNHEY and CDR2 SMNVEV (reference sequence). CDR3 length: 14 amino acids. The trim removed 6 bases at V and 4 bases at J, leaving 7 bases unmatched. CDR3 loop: CASRSSGSGYEQYF. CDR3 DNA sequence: TGTGCCAGCAGAAGTAGCGGGAGCGGGTACGAGCAGTACTTC.

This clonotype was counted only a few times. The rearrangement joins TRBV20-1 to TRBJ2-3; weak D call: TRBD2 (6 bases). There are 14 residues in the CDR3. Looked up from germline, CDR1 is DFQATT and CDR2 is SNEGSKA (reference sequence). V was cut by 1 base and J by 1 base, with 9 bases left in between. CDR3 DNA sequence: TGCAGTGCTAGAGCGATAGCGGGCACAGATACGCAGTATTTT. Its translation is CSARAIAGTDTQYF.

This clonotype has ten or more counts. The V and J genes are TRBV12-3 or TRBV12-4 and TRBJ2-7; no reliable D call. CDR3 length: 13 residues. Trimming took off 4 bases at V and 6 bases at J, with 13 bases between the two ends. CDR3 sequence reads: CASSSSLRFEQYF. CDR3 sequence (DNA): TGTGCCAGCAGTTCCTCGCTCCGTTTCGAGCAGTACTTC.

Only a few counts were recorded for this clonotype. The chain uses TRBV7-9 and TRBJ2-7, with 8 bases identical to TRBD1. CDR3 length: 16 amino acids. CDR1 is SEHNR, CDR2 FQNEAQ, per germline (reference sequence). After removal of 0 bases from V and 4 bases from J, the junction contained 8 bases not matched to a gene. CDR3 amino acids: CASSLAPGGDKYEQYF. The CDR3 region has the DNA TGTGCCAGCAGCTTAGCCCCAGGGGGCGATAAGTACGAGCAGTACTTC.

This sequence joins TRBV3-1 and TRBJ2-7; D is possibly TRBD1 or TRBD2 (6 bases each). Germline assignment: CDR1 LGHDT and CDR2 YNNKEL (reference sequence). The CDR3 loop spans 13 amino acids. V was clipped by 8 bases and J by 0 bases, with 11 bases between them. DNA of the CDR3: TGTGCCAGCTCCGGGGGCCTCTCCTACGAGCAGTACTTC. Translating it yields CASSGGLSYEQYF.

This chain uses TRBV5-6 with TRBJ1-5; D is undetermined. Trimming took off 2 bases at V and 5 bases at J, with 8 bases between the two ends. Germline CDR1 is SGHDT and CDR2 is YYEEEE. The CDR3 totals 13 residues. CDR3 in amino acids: CASSFFTDQPQHF. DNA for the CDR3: TGTGCCAGCAGCTTTTTTACAGATCAGCCCCAGCATTTT.